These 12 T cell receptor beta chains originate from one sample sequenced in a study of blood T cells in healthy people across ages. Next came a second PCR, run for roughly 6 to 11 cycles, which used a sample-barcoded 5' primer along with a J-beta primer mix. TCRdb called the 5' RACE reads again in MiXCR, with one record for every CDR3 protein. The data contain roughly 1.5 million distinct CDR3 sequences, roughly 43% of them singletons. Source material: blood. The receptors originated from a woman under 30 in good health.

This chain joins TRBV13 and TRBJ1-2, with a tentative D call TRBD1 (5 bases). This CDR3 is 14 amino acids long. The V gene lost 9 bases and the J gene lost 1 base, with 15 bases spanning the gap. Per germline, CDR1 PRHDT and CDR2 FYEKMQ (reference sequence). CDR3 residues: CARDTVKNNYGYTF. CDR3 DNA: TGTGCCAGGGACACAGTGAAAAATAACTATGGCTACACCTTC.

In DNA form, the CDR3 reads TGTGCCAGCAGAGGGGAATGGCGAGGACTAGCGGTCTCCTACAATGAGCAGTACTTC. It is translated as CASRGEWRGLAVSYNEQYF. The chain links TRBV12-3 or TRBV12-4 to TRBJ2-1; 10 positions match TRBD2. The J call may be mistaken, given a closer DNA end match to TRBJ2-7. This CDR3 is 19 amino acids long.

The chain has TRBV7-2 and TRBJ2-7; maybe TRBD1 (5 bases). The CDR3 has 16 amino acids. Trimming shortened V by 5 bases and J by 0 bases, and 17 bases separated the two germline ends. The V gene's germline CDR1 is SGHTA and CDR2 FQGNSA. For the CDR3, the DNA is TGTGCCAGCAGCCCCCCCCCAGGGCTTTTCTCCTACGAGCAGTACTTC. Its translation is CASSPPPGLFSYEQYF.

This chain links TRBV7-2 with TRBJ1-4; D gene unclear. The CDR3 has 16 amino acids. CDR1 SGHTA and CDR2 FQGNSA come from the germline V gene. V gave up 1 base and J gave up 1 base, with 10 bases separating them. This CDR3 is CASSLGVGGTNEKLFF. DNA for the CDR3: TGTGCCAGCAGCTTAGGCGTTGGCGGAACTAATGAAAAACTGTTTTTT.

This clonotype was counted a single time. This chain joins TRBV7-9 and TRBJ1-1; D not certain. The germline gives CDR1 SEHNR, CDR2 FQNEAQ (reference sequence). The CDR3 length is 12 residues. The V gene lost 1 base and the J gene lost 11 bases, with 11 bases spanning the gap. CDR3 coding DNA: TGTGCCAGCAGCTTAGGAGAATTGTCGGCTTTCTTT. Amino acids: CASSLGELSAFF.

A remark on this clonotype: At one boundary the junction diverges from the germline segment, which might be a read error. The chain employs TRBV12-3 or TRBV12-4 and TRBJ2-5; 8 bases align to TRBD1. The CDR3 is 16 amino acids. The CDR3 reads CASSPDRGRAVETQYF. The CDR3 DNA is TGTGCTAGCAGCCCCGACAGGGGCAGGGCAGTAGAGACCCAGTACTTC.

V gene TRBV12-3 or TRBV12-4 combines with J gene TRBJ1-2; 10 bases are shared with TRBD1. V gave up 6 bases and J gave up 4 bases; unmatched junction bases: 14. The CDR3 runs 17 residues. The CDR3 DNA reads TGTGCCAGCAGGGGGGGGGACAGGGGAAGGAAGGCCTATGGCTACACCTTC. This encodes CASRGGDRGRKAYGYTF.

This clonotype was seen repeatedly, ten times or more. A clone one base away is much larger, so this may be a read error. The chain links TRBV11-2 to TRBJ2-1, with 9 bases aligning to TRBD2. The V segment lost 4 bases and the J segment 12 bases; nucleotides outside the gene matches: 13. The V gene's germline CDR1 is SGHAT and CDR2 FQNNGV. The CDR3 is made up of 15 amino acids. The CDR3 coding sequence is TGTGCCAGCAGCTGCGCGGGGGGGACTCGGGTAGGGCAGTTCTTC. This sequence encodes CASSCAGGTRVGQFF.

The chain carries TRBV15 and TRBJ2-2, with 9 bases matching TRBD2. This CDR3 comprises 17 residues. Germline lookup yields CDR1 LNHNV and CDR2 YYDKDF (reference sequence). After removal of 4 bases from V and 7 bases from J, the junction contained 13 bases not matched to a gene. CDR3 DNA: TGTGCCACCAGCATCGACCGCGGGGGGGCCCTTAACGGGGAGCTGTTTTTT. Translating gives CATSIDRGGALNGELFF.

The CDR3 sequence is CASSLVSGATYNEQFF. In DNA, the CDR3 is TGTGCCAGCAGCTTAGTATCAGGGGCGACCTACAATGAGCAGTTCTTC. The chain recombines TRBV7-6 with TRBJ2-1; a weak D match, TRBD1 (6 bases). The V end was cut by 1 base, the J end by 2 bases, with 12 bases between. The germline V gene has CDR1 SGHVS and CDR2 FNYEAQ. The CDR3 length is 16 residues.

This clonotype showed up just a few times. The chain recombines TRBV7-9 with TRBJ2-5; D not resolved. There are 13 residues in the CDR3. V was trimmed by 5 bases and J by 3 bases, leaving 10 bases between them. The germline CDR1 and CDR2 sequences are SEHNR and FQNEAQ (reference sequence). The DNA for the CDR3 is TGTGCCAGCAGCCAGGACGTCGAAGAGACCCAGTACTTC. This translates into CASSQDVEETQYF.

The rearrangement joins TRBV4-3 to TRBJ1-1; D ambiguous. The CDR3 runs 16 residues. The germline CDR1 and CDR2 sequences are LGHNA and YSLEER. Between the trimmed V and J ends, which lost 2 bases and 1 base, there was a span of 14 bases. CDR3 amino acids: CASSQPLGGGNTEAFF. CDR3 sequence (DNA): TGCGCCAGCAGCCAACCCCTTGGTGGAGGGAACACTGAAGCTTTCTTT.